The entry that follows covers one T cell receptor (beta chain) sequence. These data come from a study of OX40 agonist ivuxolimab in advanced cancers. Study details: Patients were under 90% male with ages about 20 to 79, mean 60.

Trimming cost V 5 bases and J 0 bases; bases outside gene matches: 12. Per germline, CDR1 SGHTA and CDR2 FQGNSA. This CDR3 contains 18 residues. Clones were read by immunoSEQ multiplex PCR, and TCRdb kept only the in-frame ones, dropping some. The sample lists tens of thousands of clones, around nine tenths occurring once. The receptor was derived from an adult with an advanced solid tumor such as melanoma, head and neck, liver or kidney cancer. The sequencing here drew on CD4+ or CD8+ T cells sorted from blood, taken in a trial of the OX40 agonist ivuxolimab. The chain employs TRBV7-2 and TRBJ2-7; TRBD2 matches at 11 bases. CDR3 amino acids: CASSPRTSGRPSSYEQYF. CDR3 DNA: TGTGCCAGCAGCCCGAGGACTAGCGGGCGTCCTAGCTCCTACGAGCAGTACTTC.